This is a list of T cell receptor beta chains from one sample in a study of Ad26.COV2.S vaccination and SARS-CoV-2 variants. This table comes from immunoSEQ multiplex PCR, and its TCRdb copy is limited to in-frame clones, with some not included. The sample carries roughly 300,000 clones, approximately 86% recorded once. The source was peripheral blood, collected in a trial of Ad26.COV2.S vaccine versus placebo. The receptors were sampled from a person between 18 and 60 years old who received the Ad26.COV2.S COVID-19 vaccine or a placebo. The conserved cysteine and the conserved F or W are not part of the CDR3 here. Clone size appears in some rows only: once, few, many, or a class for an expanded clone.

v_call: TRBV24-1; clone_size: .; cdr3_aa: ATSEAGMNTEAF
v_call: TRBV3-1/TRBV3-2; clone_size: .; cdr3_aa: ASSQDALTSGRDHEQY
v_call: TRBV7-2; clone_size: .; cdr3_aa: ASSLARVGTDTQY
v_call: TRBV11-1; clone_size: .; cdr3_aa: ASSLGQYTEAF
v_call: TRBV6-1; clone_size: once; cdr3_aa: ASSEILTDTQY
v_call: TRBV10-3; clone_size: once; cdr3_aa: ATWTSNYGYT
v_call: TRBV13; clone_size: .; cdr3_aa: ASSSLKLTGNTASTDTQY
v_call: TRBV10-2; clone_size: .; cdr3_aa: ASSESTVRQETQY
v_call: TRBV24-1; clone_size: .; cdr3_aa: ATPTVGPPRINEQF
v_call: TRBV7-3; clone_size: .; cdr3_aa: ASRTAGGSDTQY
v_call: TRBV7-8; clone_size: .; cdr3_aa: ASSRGQGSGELF
v_call: TRBV6-6; clone_size: .; cdr3_aa: ASSRDPGQGLLAGELF
v_call: TRBV9; clone_size: .; cdr3_aa: ASSPPAGAEQY
v_call: TRBV28; clone_size: .; cdr3_aa: ASSSGNQPQH
v_call: TRBV7-2; clone_size: once; cdr3_aa: ASSLTSGSNNEQF
v_call: TRBV19; clone_size: .; cdr3_aa: ASSMGWGQPQH
v_call: TRBV24-1; clone_size: .; cdr3_aa: ATSQGGTGFSGANVLT
v_call: TRBV19; clone_size: .; cdr3_aa: ASNREDTIY
v_call: TRBV2; clone_size: .; cdr3_aa: ASGLAGGSYEQY
v_call: TRBV5-4; clone_size: .; cdr3_aa: ASSLEGSGGSSSYNEQF
v_call: TRBV6-1; clone_size: .; cdr3_aa: ASSDLASGSPYEQY
v_call: TRBV18; clone_size: .; cdr3_aa: ASSLQGSFYEQY
v_call: TRBV6-2/TRBV6-3; clone_size: .; cdr3_aa: ASSYPRVSYEQY
v_call: TRBV5-1; clone_size: .; cdr3_aa: ASSLGGLAESTDTQY
v_call: TRBV4-1; clone_size: .; cdr3_aa: ASSPQDISGDQPQH
v_call: TRBV18; clone_size: .; cdr3_aa: ASSPLATNEKLF